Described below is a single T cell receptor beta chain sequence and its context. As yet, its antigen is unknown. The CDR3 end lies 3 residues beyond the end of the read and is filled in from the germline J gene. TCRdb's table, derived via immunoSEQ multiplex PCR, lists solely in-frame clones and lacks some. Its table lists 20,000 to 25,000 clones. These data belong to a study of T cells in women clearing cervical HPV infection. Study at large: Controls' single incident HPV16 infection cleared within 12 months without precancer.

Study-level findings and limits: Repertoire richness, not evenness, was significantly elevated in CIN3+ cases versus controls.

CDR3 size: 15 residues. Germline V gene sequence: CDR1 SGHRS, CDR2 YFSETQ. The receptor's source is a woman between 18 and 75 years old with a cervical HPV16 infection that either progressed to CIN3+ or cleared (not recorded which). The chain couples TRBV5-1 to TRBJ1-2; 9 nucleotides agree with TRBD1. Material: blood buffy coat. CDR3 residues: CASSLAWTGVSGYTF. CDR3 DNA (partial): TGCGCCAGCAGCTTGGCGTGGACAGGGGTGTCCGGC. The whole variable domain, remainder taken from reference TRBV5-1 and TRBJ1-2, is KAGVTQTPRYLIKTRGQQVTLSCSPISGHRSVSWYQQTPGQGLQFLFEYFSETQRNKGNFPGRFSGRQFSNSRSEMNVSTLELGDSALYLCASSLAWTGVSGYTFGSGTRLTVV.